The entry below describes one TCR beta chain. The antigen remains undetermined. The data derive from a study of identical twins. Each CDR3 protein is one row after TCRdb ran MiXCR on the 5' RACE reads. Of hundreds of thousands of distinct CDR3 sequences listed, under 9% are singletons. Study-level findings and limits: The study found weaker excess twin sharing in beta out-of-frame sequences. Within twin pairs, the out-of-frame alpha sequences they shared showed excess low generation probability.

This CDR3 has 11 residues. Germline assignment: CDR1 SQVTM and CDR2 ANQGSEA. J lost 10 bases, V lost 6 bases, and 5 bases had no gene match. These same records also appear under a second study, on yellow fever vaccine responses in identical twins. Per that study: Reported findings indicate that twins' vaccine T cell responses seemed partially convergent, partially personalized.

This chain uses TRBV29-1 with TRBJ2-1; the match to TRBD2 covers 8 bases. The source material was PBMCs. This TCR derives from a woman under 30 in good health. CDR3: CSVPGGGEQFF. In DNA form, the CDR3 reads TGCAGCGTCCCGGGGGGGGGCGAGCAGTTCTTC.